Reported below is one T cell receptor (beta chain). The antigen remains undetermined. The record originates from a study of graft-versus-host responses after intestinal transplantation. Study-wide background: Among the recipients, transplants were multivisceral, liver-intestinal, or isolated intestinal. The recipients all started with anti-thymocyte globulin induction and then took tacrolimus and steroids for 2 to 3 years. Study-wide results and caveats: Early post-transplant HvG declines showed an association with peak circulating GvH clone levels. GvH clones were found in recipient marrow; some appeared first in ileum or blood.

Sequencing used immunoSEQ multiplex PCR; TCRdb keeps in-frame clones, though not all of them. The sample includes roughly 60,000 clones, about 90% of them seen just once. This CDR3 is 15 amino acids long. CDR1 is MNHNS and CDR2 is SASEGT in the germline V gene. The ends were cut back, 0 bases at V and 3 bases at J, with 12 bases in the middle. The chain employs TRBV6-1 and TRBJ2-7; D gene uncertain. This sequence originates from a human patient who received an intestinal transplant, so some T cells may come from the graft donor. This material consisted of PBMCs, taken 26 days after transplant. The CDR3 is CASSEAEHLNYEQYV. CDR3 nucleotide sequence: TGTGCCAGCAGTGAAGCTGAGCACCTAAACTACGAGCAGTACGTC.